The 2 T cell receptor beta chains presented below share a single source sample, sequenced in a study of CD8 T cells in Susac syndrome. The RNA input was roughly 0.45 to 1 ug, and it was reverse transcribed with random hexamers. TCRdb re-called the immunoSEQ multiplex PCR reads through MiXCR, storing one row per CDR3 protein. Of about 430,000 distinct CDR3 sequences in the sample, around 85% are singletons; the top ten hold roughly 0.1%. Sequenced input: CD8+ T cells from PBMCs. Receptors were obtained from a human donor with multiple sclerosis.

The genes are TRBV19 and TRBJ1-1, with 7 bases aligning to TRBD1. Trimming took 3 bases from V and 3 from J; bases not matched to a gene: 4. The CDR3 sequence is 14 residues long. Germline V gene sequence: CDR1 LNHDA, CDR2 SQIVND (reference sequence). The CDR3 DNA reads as TGTGCCAGTAGTATGACAGGGAGGTACACTGAAGCTTTCTTT. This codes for CASSMTGRYTEAFF.

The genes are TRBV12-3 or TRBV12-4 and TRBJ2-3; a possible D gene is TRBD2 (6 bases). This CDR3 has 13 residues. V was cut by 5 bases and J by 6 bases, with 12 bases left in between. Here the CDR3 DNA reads TGTGCCAGCAGTCCAGGACTACTCGATACGCAGTATTTT. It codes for CASSPGLLDTQYF.